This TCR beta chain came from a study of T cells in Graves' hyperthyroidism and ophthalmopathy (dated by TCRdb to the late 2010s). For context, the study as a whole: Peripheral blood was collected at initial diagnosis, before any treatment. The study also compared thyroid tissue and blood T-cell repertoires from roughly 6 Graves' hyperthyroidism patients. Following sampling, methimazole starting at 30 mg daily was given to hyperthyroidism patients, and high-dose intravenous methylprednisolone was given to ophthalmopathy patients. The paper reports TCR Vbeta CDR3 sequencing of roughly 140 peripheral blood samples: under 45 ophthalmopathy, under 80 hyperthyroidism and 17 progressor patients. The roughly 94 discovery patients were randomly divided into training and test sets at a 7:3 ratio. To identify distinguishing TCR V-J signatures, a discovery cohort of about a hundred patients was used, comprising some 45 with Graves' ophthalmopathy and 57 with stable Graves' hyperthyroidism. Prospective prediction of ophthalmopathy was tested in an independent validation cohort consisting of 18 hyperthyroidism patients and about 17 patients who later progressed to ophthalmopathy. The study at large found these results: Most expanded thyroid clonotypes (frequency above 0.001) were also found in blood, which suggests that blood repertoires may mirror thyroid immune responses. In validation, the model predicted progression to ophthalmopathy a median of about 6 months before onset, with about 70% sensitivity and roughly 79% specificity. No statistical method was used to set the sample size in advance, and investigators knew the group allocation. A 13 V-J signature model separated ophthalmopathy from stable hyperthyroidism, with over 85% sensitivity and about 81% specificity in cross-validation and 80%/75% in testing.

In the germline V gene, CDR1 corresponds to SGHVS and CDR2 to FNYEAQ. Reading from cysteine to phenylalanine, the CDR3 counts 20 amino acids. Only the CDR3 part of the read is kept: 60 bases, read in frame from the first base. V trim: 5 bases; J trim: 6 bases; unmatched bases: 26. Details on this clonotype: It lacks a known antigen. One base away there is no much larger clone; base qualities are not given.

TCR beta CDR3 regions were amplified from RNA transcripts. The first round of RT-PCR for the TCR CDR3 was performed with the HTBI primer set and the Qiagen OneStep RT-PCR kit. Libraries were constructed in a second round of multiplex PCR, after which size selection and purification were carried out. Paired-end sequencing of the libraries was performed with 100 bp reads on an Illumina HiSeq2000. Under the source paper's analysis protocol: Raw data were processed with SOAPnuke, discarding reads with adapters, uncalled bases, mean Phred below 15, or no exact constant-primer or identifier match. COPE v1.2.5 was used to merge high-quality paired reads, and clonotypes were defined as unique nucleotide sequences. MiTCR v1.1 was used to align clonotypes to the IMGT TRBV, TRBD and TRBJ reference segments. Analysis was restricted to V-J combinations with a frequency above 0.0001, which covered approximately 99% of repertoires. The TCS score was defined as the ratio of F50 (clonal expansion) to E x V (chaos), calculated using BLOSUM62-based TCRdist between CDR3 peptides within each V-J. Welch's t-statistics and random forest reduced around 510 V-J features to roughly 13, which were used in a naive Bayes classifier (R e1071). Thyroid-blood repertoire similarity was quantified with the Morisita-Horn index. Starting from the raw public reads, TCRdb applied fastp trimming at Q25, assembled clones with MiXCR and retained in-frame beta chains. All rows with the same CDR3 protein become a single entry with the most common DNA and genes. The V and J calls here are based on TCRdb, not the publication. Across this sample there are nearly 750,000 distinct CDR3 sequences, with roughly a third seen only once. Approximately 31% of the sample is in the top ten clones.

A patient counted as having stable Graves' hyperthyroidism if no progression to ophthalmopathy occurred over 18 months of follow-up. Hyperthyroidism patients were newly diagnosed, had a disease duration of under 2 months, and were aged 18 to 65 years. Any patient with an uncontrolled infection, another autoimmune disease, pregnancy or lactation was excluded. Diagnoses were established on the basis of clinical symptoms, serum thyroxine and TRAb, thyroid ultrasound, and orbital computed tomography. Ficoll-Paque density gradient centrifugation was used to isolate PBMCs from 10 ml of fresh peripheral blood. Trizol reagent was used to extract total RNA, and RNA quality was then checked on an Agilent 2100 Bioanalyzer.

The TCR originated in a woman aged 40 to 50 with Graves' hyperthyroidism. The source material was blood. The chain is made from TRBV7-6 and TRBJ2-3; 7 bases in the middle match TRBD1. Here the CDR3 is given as CASSEILGDSLSSVYDTQYF. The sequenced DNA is TGTGCCAGCAGCGAAATCCTGGGGGACAGCCTATCGAGCGTGTATGATACGCAGTATTTT.